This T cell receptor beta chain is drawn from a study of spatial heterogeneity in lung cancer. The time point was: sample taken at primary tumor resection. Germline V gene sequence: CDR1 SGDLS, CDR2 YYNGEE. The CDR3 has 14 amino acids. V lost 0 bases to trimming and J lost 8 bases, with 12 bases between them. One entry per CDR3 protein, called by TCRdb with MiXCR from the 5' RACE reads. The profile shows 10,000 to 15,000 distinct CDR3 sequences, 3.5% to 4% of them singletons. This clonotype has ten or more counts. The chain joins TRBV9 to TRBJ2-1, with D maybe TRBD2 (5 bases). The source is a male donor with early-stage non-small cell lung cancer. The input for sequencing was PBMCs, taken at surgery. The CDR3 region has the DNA TGTGCCAGCAGCGTAGTTGGGAGTAGTTATGAGCAGTTCTTC. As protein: CASSVVGSSYEQFF.